Shown below are 28 T cell receptor beta chains from a single sample sequenced in a study of Graves' ophthalmopathy and Graves' hyperthyroidism. Researchers took RNA transcripts and amplified TCR beta CDR3 regions from them. The first-round RT-PCR employed HTBI primers together with the Qiagen OneStep RT-PCR kit. A multiplex PCR was then performed as the second round. TCRdb itself ran the multiplex PCR reads through MiXCR, one entry per CDR3 protein. This table has hundreds of thousands of distinct CDR3 sequences, roughly 39% appearing once. Material: peripheral blood. These receptors came from an adult man with Graves' ophthalmopathy.

This clonotype is a singleton in its sample. This chain uses TRBV7-3 with TRBJ2-7; TRBD1 agrees at 9 bases. TRBJ2-5 explains the end of the DNA better; the J call may be wrong. From germline, CDR1 is SGHTA and CDR2 FQGTGA. The CDR3 runs 15 residues. The CDR3 bases are TGTGCCAGCAGCTTAACAGGGACAGGGCAAGAGACCCAGTACTTC. This gives the protein CASSLTGTGQETQYF.

V usage is TRBV20-1 and J usage is TRBJ2-2; perhaps TRBD2 as D (5 bases). This CDR3 is 15 amino acids long. V lost 3 bases and J 3 bases, leaving 14 bases between the germline ends. Germline CDR1 DFQATT, CDR2 SNEGSKA (reference sequence). The CDR3 here is CSARVGGRDTGELFF. As DNA, the CDR3 is TGCAGTGCTAGGGTGGGTGGGAGAGACACCGGGGAGCTGTTTTTT.

Note on this clonotype: Given a much more abundant clone one base away, this may be a read error. The gene calls are TRBV20-1 and TRBJ2-5; the D gene is possibly TRBD1 (6 bases). This CDR3 has 13 residues. V lost 0 bases, J lost 7 bases, and 12 bases lay in between. Germline-derived CDR1 and CDR2 are DFQATT and SNEGSKA (reference sequence). CDR3 DNA: TGCAGTGCTAGAGAGGGACAAAAAGGGACCCAGTACTTC. Its translation: CSAREGQKGTQYF.

This clonotype has a count of ten or more. This sequence joins TRBV3-1 and TRBJ2-7, with D possibly being TRBD2 (5 bases). V dropped 1 base and J dropped 5 bases, with 9 bases sitting between them. Germline V gives CDR1 LGHDT, CDR2 YNNKEL (reference sequence). This CDR3 is built from 13 residues. Here the CDR3 reads CASSQGERNEQYF. The CDR3 DNA reads TGTGCCAGCAGCCAAGGTGAGCGGAACGAGCAGTACTTC.

The chain joins TRBV6-2 or TRBV6-3 to TRBJ1-5; 7 bases map to TRBD1. This CDR3 contains 14 residues. Germline V gives CDR1 MNHEY, CDR2 SVGEGT. With V trimmed by 8 bases and J by 4 bases, 8 bases remained unmatched. The CDR3 loop is CASVEGADNQPQHF. The CDR3 nucleotides are TGTGCCAGCGTTGAGGGGGCGGATAATCAGCCCCAGCATTTT.

The CDR3 DNA reads as TGCAGCGTTGGACTAGCGGGAGGGCCTCGCCAAGAGACCCAGTACTTC. This codes for CSVGLAGGPRQETQYF. The V call is TRBV29-1, the J call TRBJ2-5; the match to TRBD2 covers 14 bases. CDR1 is SQVTM and CDR2 is ANQGSEA in the germline V gene. The CDR3 has 16 residues. J gave up 1 base and V 4 bases, and 5 bases lay outside the gene matches.

The chain employs TRBV5-1 and TRBJ1-1, with D perhaps matching TRBD1 (6 bases). Trimming removed 2 bases at V and 3 bases at J, with 11 bases between. Germline loops: CDR1 SGHRS, CDR2 YFSETQ. The CDR3 contains 14 residues. The CDR3 loop is CASSFRGADTEAFF. The CDR3 DNA reads as TGCGCCAGCAGCTTCAGGGGTGCGGACACTGAAGCTTTCTTT.

CDR3 amino acids: CASSSSPLFGQGIYEQYF. In nucleotides, the CDR3 is TGTGCCAGCAGCTCATCCCCCCTATTTGGACAGGGCATCTACGAGCAGTACTTC. The chain combines TRBV5-8 with TRBJ2-7, with TRBD1 identical over 8 bases. From germline, CDR1 is SGHTS and CDR2 YDEGEE. Trimming at V came to 3 bases and at J to 3 bases, leaving 17 bases not matched to a gene. The CDR3 runs to 18 residues.

This clonotype was observed many times. The chain employs TRBV2 and TRBJ1-6; D is unclear. Per germline, CDR1 SNHLY and CDR2 FYNNEI. The CDR3 runs 15 residues. V lost 6 bases and J lost 10, with 19 bases in between. Here the CDR3 DNA reads TGTGCCAGCAGCCAAACCGACCCACTCGCATCACCCCTCCACTTT. This gives the protein CASSQTDPLASPLHF.

This clonotype has more than one count but fewer than ten. V usage is TRBV3-1 and J usage is TRBJ2-7; 8 bases match TRBD2. From germline, CDR1 is LGHDT and CDR2 YNNKEL (reference sequence). Unmatched junction bases numbered 12, after V lost 0 bases and J lost 2 bases. The CDR3 extends over 18 amino acids. The CDR3 DNA follows: TGTGCCAGCAGCCAAGATACGGGCCTAGCGGGTCGAACCTACGAGCAGTACTTC. This gives the protein CASSQDTGLAGRTYEQYF.

The gene calls are TRBV24-1 and TRBJ1-5; possibly TRBD1 for D (6 bases). This CDR3 comprises 16 residues. Germline V gene sequence: CDR1 KGHDR, CDR2 SFDVKD. Trimming pared 6 bases from V and 2 bases from J, leaving 16 bases between. In DNA, the CDR3 is TGTGCCACCAGTTACAGGGCCCCGGTTCGCAATCAGCCCCAGCATTTT. Encoded protein: CATSYRAPVRNQPQHF.

Many counts were recorded for this clonotype. The rearrangement joins TRBV25-1 to TRBJ2-7, with D perhaps being TRBD1 or TRBD2 (6 bases each). Germline V gives CDR1 MGHDK, CDR2 SYGVNS. V shed 6 bases and J shed 12 bases, with 21 bases lying between them. The CDR3 has 13 amino acids. The CDR3 sequence: CASRSPQRGVMYF. The CDR3 DNA reads TGTGCCAGCAGATCTCCCCAGAGGGGGGTAATGTACTTC.

In this sample, this clonotype turned up a few times. The rearrangement links TRBV6-6 to TRBJ1-4; tentatively, D is TRBD1 (5 bases). V lost 5 bases to trimming and J lost 7 bases, with 23 bases between them. The CDR3 has 17 residues. From germline, CDR1 is MNHNY and CDR2 SVGAGI (reference sequence). CDR3 in DNA: TGTGCCAGCAGTCCCAACGATCCGGGACGATTTAGTGAAAAACTGTTTTTT. Its translation: CASSPNDPGRFSEKLFF.

This clonotype was seen repeatedly, ten times or more. The chain employs TRBV25-1 and TRBJ1-5, with TRBD1 matching over 7 bases. CDR1 is MGHDK and CDR2 is SYGVNS in the germline V gene. The CDR3 spans 15 residues. V gave up 2 bases and J gave up 3 bases; unmatched junction bases: 4. The CDR3 loop reads CASSEEGQHNQPQHF. CDR3 nucleotide sequence: TGTGCCAGCAGTGAAGAGGGACAGCACAATCAGCCCCAGCATTTT.

This clonotype has only one observation. The junction does not match germline at one end; this may be a read error. This chain uses TRBV7-9 with TRBJ1-2; no clear D gene. Per the germline V gene, CDR1 is SEHNR and CDR2 is FQNEAQ (reference sequence). The CDR3 sequence is 18 residues long. The chain's CDR3 is CASSHLRMHRQEEDGYTF. CDR3 DNA: TGCGCCAGCAGCCACCTCCGGATGCACCGTCAGGAAGAGGATGGCTACACCTTC.

This clonotype was counted ten times or more. The chain employs TRBV7-9 and TRBJ1-6; D is possibly TRBD1 (5 bases). CDR3 length equals 17 residues. V was trimmed by 2 bases and J by 0 bases, leaving 11 bases between them. Germline assignment: CDR1 SEHNR and CDR2 FQNEAQ (reference sequence). The CDR3 is CASSLQGASSYNSPLHF. The CDR3 DNA sequence: TGTGCCAGCAGCTTACAGGGCGCGAGCTCCTATAATTCACCCCTCCACTTT.

This clonotype was detected many times. The rearrangement uses TRBV10-3 and TRBJ2-2, with TRBD2 matching over 8 bases. Trimming at V came to 2 bases and at J to 3 bases, leaving 2 bases not matched to a gene. Germline assignment: CDR1 ENHRY and CDR2 SYGVKD. This CDR3 comprises 15 residues. The CDR3 is CAISESGGYTGELFF. CDR3 nucleotides: TGTGCCATCAGTGAGAGCGGGGGATACACCGGGGAGCTGTTTTTT.

This clonotype was detected many times. The V call is TRBV29-1, the J call TRBJ1-2; weak D call: TRBD1 (6 bases). V shed 6 bases and J shed 6 bases, with 17 bases lying between them. The germline CDR1 and CDR2 sequences are SQVTM and ANQGSEA. The length of the CDR3 is 13 residues. CDR3 bases: TGCAGCGTCTGCGGAGGGGGGGCGGATGGCTACACCTTC. It translates to CSVCGGGADGYTF.

To note about this clonotype: A read error may explain this, as a much larger clone is one base away. CDR3 sequence: CTSSLVGQSNSPLHF. Written as DNA, the CDR3 is TGTACCAGCAGCTTAGTGGGGCAGTCTAATTCACCCCTCCACTTT. The chain employs TRBV7-2 and TRBJ1-6, with D perhaps matching TRBD1 (5 bases). CDR1 SGHTA and CDR2 FQGNSA come from the germline V gene. Trimming left V 1 base short and J 6 bases short, with 10 bases between. The CDR3 totals 15 residues.

This chain uses TRBV11-2 with TRBJ2-7; 7 positions agree with TRBD2. The CDR3 is made up of 13 amino acids. Germline V gives CDR1 SGHAT, CDR2 FQNNGV. After removal of 5 bases from V and 7 bases from J, the junction contained 8 bases not matched to a gene. The CDR3 reads CASSNGEGEEQYF. CDR3 coding DNA: TGTGCCAGCAGCAATGGGGAGGGAGAAGAGCAGTACTTC.

This clonotype appeared once. The rearrangement uses TRBV10-3 and TRBJ1-4; D uncertain. Germline values: CDR1 ENHRY, CDR2 SYGVKD. V lost 2 bases, J lost 6 bases, and 7 bases lay in between. There are 13 residues in the CDR3. The CDR3 loop is CAISEQVDEKLFF. The CDR3 region has the DNA TGTGCCATCAGTGAGCAAGTGGATGAAAAACTGTTTTTT.

This clonotype was recorded a few times. The V gene is TRBV27, the J gene TRBJ1-5; no clear D. Trimming left V 4 bases short and J 9 bases short, with 10 bases between. The CDR3 consists of 12 residues. The germline CDR1 and CDR2 sequences are MNHEY and SMNVEV (reference sequence). For the CDR3, the DNA is TGTGCCAGCAGTTCAACAGCCGGGCCCCAGCATTTT. It codes for CASSSTAGPQHF.

This clonotype was recorded at least ten times. V and J are TRBV4-3 and TRBJ2-7; D unclear. Germline CDR1 is LGHNA and CDR2 is YSLEER. V was shortened by 2 bases and J by 3 bases, with 14 bases between the two germline ends. The CDR3 is 15 residues long. CDR3 coding DNA: TGCGCCAGCAGCCAATTAAGTGGGCCCAACTACGAGCAGTACTTC. Residues: CASSQLSGPNYEQYF.

Many counts were recorded for this clonotype. V is TRBV7-2 and J is TRBJ1-1; D is undetermined. The CDR3 length is 14 residues. Germline CDR1 reads SGHTA; CDR2 reads FQGNSA. V was trimmed by 1 base and J by 4 bases, leaving 10 bases between them. CDR3 sequence (DNA): TGTGCCAGCAGCTTAGGCAGAGGTGGCACTGAAGCTTTCTTT. Translation: CASSLGRGGTEAFF.

This sequence joins TRBV7-9 and TRBJ1-3; no clear D gene. Germline CDR1 and CDR2: SEHNR and FQNEAQ (reference sequence). CDR3 length: 16 amino acids. Trimming removed 3 bases from V and 2 bases from J, with 14 bases in between. The CDR3 DNA is TGTGCCAGCAGCTTTGTCGGGATTGGGACTGGAAACACCATATATTTT. Translating it yields CASSFVGIGTGNTIYF.

The chain joins TRBV7-3 to TRBJ2-5; 7 nucleotides line up with TRBD1. The CDR3 is made up of 13 amino acids. Losses at the gene ends were 8 bases for V and 3 bases for J; bases not matched to a gene: 6. In germline, CDR1 is SGHTA, CDR2 FQGTGA. CDR3 protein: CASGAGGKETQYF. The DNA of the CDR3 is TGTGCCAGCGGGGCAGGGGGAAAAGAGACCCAGTACTTC.

Turning to this clonotype: This clone may be a read error of a much larger clone one base away. This CDR3 fails to terminate in the conserved phenylalanine or tryptophan, so it likely reflects a read error. The chain carries TRBV6-6 and TRBJ2-7, with TRBD1 matching over 9 bases. The J segment lost 3 bases and the V segment lost 7 bases, leaving 4 bases of the junction unmatched. The CDR3 has 13 residues. The germline V gene encodes CDR1 MNHNY and CDR2 SVGAGI (reference sequence). For the CDR3, the DNA is TGTGCCAGCACCCCGGGACAGGGCTACGAGCAGTACCTC. Translation gives CASTPGQGYEQYL.

V usage is TRBV7-3 and J usage is TRBJ1-6; D is unresolved. The V end lost 2 bases, the J end lost 10 bases, and 15 bases lay between the germline ends. CDR1 and CDR2 from the germline V gene are SGHTA and FQGTGA. The CDR3 is 15 residues long. CDR3 residues: CASSLDVAGSSPLHF. CDR3 DNA sequence: TGTGCCAGCAGCTTAGATGTAGCGGGGTCCTCACCCCTCCACTTT. The full variable domain, its missing parts supplied by reference TRBV7-3 and TRBJ1-6, is GAGVSQTPSNKVTEKGKYVELRCDPISGHTALYWYRQSLGQGPEFLIYFQGTGAADDSGLPNDRFFAVRPEGSVSTLKIQRTERGDSAVYLCASSLDVAGSSPLHFGNGTRLTVT.